This T cell receptor beta chain stems from a study of cytomegalovirus exposure and HLA in healthy donors. Study results and caveats: It was taken for granted in presence/absence analyses that sequencing depth across donors was roughly uniform. Only CMV serostatus was available as immune exposure information.

The germline V gene has CDR1 SEHNR and CDR2 FQNEAQ (reference sequence). The CDR3 has 15 residues. The germline V and J ends were trimmed by 0 bases and 1 base, with 9 bases remaining between them. About this clone: The antigen remains undetermined.

The PCR ran on 60 Vbeta and 13 Jbeta primers. The data were produced by immunoSEQ multiplex PCR, yet TCRdb's version contains in-frame clones alone and is incomplete. This repertoire includes approximately 79,000 clones. Sequencing used PBMCs. This TCR came from a boy younger than 18 in good health and CMV-seronegative. J is TRBJ1-1 and V is TRBV7-9; TRBD1 is a possible D gene (6 bases). CDR3 bases: TGTGCCAGCAGCTTAGCATCAGGGGCGAACACTGAAGCTTTCTTT. It yields the protein CASSLASGANTEAFF. The entire variable domain, with the rest obtained from reference TRBV7-9 and TRBJ1-1, is as follows: DTGVSQNPRHKITKRGQNVTFRCDPISEHNRLYWYRQTLGQGPEFLTYFQNEAQLEKSRLLSDRFSAERPKGSFSTLEIQRTEQGDSAMYLCASSLASGANTEAFFGQGTRLTVV.